Reported below is one T cell receptor beta chain. Its antigen remains unknown. Per the germline V gene, CDR1 is KGHSH and CDR2 is LQKENI. Trimming took 4 bases from V and 0 from J, leaving 7 bases between them. The CDR3 spans 14 residues. Unique molecular identifiers were added to individual cDNA molecules. TCRdb reanalysed the 5' RACE reads using MiXCR and keeps one entry per CDR3 protein. The sample carries tens of thousands of distinct CDR3 sequences, about 10% recorded once. This sample is part of a study of early T cells in non-severe SARS-CoV-2 infection. Study-wide results and limits: Comparison of clonotypes with VDJdb favored anti-spike CD8 responses while missing private and CD4 specificities.

Here the sequenced sample was whole blood, taken at baseline. This sequence joins TRBV18 and TRBJ1-5, with unresolved D. This clonotype was obtained from an adult who was a healthcare worker with PCR-confirmed SARS-CoV-2 infection or an uninfected control (not recorded which). This CDR3 reads CASSLEDSNQPQHF. CDR3 in DNA: TGTGCCAGCTCACTAGAGGATAGCAATCAGCCCCAGCATTTT.